This T cell receptor beta chain was recovered during a study of glioma-infiltrating T cells after dendritic cell vaccination. In the study overall: Dendritic cell vaccine was injected intradermally three times, biweekly.

The study's findings and limits: Survival was not directly related to TCR clonality in these patients.

Time point given: after dendritic cell vaccination, including at tumor progression/relapse. CDR1 and CDR2 (germline): SGHAT, FQNNGV. The ends lost 0 bases at V and 5 bases at J; junction bases unmatched: 9. The CDR3 contains 17 residues. Remarks on this clone: The target antigen is unknown.

Assay: immunoSEQ multiplex PCR; the TCRdb copy retains only in-frame clones and omits some. The sample contains over 80,000 clones, about 81% of which appear only once. The chain employs TRBV11-2 and TRBJ1-4; 7 nucleotides line up with TRBD1. The source material was blood, sampled after dendritic cell vaccination. The clonotype comes from a human donor with glioblastoma. The CDR3 here is CASSLEGRGRGNEKLFF. The CDR3 coding sequence is TGTGCCAGCAGCTTAGAGGGTAGGGGGCGAGGGAATGAAAAACTGTTTTTT.